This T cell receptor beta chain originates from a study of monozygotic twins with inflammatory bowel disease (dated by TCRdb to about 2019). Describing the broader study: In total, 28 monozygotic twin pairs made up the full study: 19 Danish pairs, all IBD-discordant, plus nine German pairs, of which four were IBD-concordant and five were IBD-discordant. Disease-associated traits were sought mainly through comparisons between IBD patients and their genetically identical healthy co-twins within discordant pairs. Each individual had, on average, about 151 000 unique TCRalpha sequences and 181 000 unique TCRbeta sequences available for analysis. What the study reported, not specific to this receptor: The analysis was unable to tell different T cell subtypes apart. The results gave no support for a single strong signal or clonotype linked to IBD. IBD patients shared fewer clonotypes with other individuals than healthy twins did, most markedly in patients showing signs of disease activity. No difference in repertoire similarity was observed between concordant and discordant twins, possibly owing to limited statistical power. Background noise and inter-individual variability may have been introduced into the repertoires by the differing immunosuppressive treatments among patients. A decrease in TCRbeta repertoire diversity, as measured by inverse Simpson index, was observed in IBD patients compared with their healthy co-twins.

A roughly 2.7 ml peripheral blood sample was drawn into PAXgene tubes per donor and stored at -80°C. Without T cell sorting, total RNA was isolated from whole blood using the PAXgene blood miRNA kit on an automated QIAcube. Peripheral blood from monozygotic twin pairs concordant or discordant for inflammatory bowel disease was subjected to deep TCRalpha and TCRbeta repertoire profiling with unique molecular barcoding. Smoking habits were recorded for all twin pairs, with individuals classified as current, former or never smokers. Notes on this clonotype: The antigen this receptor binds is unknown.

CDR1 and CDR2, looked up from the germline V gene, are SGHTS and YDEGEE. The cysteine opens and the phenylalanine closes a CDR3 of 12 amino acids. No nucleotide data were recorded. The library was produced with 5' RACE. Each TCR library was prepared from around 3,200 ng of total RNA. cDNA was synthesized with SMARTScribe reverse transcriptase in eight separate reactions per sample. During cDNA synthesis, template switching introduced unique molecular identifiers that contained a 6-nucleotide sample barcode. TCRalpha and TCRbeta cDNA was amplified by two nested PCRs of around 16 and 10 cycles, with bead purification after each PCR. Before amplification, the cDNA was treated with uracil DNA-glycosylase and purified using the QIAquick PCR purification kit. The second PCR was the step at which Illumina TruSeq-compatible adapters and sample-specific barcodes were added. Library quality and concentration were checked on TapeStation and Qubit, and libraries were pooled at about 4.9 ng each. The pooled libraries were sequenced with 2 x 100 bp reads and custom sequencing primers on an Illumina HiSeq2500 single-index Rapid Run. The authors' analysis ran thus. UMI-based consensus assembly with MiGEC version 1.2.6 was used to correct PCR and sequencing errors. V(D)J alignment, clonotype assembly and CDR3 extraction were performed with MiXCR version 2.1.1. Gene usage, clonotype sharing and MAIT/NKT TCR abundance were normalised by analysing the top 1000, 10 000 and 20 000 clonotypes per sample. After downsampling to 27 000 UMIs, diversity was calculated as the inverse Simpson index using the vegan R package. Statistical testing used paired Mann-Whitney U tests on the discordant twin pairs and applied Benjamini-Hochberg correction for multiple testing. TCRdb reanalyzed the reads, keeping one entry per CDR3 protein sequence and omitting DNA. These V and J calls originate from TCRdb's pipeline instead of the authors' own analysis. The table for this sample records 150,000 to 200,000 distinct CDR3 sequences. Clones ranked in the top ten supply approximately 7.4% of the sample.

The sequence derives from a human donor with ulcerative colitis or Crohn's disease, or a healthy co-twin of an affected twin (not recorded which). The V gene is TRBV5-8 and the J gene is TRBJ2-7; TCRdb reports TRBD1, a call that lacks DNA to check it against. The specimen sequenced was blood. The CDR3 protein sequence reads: CASSPRDYEQYF. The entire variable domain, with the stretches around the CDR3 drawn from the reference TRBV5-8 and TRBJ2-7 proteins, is EAGVTQSPTHLIKTRGQQATLRCSPISGHTSVYWYQQALGLGLQFLLWYDEGEERNRGNFPPRFSGRQFPNYSSELNVNALELEDSALYLCASSPRDYEQYFGPGTRLTVT.